The source of this T cell receptor (beta chain) is a study of cytomegalovirus exposure and HLA in healthy donors. CDR3 length: 14 residues. The V gene's germline CDR1 is SGHVS and CDR2 FQNEAQ. Trimming cost V 3 bases and J 9 bases, with 17 bases left between them. TCRdb's table, derived via immunoSEQ multiplex PCR, lists solely in-frame clones and lacks some. The profile shows a few hundred thousand clones, approximately 90% of them singletons. Material for sequencing was PBMCs. The clonotype comes from a woman in her late teens or twenties in good health and CMV-seronegative. This chain links TRBV7-8 with TRBJ2-5, with D possibly matching TRBD1 (6 bases). The CDR3, as DNA: TGTGCCAGCAGCTTTACCCGGGACACCAATGCCCAGTACTTC. This codes for CASSFTRDTNAQYF.